Below are 3 T cell receptor beta chains sequenced from a single sample in a study of cytomegalovirus exposure and HLA in healthy donors. Primers included in the PCR were 60 Vbeta and 13 Jbeta primers. Assay: immunoSEQ multiplex PCR; the TCRdb copy retains only in-frame clones and omits some. The table has 35,000 to 55,000 clones, approximately 60% seen once; the top ten hold roughly 8.9%. What was sequenced was PBMCs. These receptors originate from a human donor in good health.

This clone was counted between two and nine times. This chain connects TRBV15 to TRBJ2-3; D is ambiguous. The CDR3 is 16 amino acids. CDR1 is LNHNV, CDR2 YYDKDF, per germline (reference sequence). V was cut by 4 bases and J by 0 bases, with 14 bases left in between. The CDR3 region has the DNA TGTGCCACCAGCACCGACTTGCTCGCTAGCACAGATACGCAGTATTTT. Protein product: CATSTDLLASTDTQYF. The variable domain in full, with the rest retrieved from reference TRBV15 and TRBJ2-3, is DAMVIQNPRYQVTQFGKPVTLSCSQTLNHNVMYWYQQKSSQAPKLLFHYYDKDFNNEADTPDNFQSRRPNTSFCFLDIRSPGLGDTAMYLCATSTDLLASTDTQYFGPGTRLTVL.

The chain uses TRBV7-9 and TRBJ1-5, with 7 positions matching TRBD1. The CDR3 length is 15 residues. The germline gives CDR1 SEHNR, CDR2 FQNEAQ (reference sequence). V lost 2 bases to trimming and J lost 5 bases; unmatched junction nucleotides: 6. The CDR3 coding sequence is TGTGCCAGCAGCTTATACGACAGGGCGCATCAGCCCCAGCATTTT. It translates to CASSLYDRAHQPQHF.

This chain connects TRBV5-1 to TRBJ2-5, with D hard to call. V lost 0 bases, J lost 4 bases, and 7 bases lay in between. Germline values: CDR1 SGHRS, CDR2 YFSETQ. The CDR3 has 13 residues. The CDR3: CASSLGPRETQYF. In DNA form, the CDR3 reads TGCGCCAGCAGCTTGGGGCCCAGAGAGACCCAGTACTTC.